This T cell receptor (beta chain) is drawn from a study of blood T cell repertoires in COVID-19. Deletions cut 1 base from V and 4 bases from J, with 10 bases between. The CDR3 is 14 amino acids. Germline V CDR1 and CDR2: LGHDT, YNNKEL (reference sequence). Some clones are missing from TCRdb's copy, which holds only in-frame ones; the method was immunoSEQ multiplex PCR. The sample consists of approximately 440,000 clones, approximately 86% of them appearing once. Ages ranged from about 18 to 89 years, with residence in about 23 US areas. Each participant's cohort was designated according to participant-reported clinical history. Cohort 3 donors were reported recovered after two negative PCRs, clearance, or symptom resolution.

What was sequenced was PBMCs or T cells enriched from blood (not recorded which). The sequence was obtained from a woman aged 18-29 years who had recovered from COVID-19. The gene calls are TRBV3-1 (or the pseudogene TRBV3-2) and TRBJ1-2; D unresolved. This chain's CDR3 is CASSQVREAYGYTF. The CDR3 DNA sequence: TGTGCCAGCAGCCAAGTACGGGAAGCCTATGGCTACACCTTC.